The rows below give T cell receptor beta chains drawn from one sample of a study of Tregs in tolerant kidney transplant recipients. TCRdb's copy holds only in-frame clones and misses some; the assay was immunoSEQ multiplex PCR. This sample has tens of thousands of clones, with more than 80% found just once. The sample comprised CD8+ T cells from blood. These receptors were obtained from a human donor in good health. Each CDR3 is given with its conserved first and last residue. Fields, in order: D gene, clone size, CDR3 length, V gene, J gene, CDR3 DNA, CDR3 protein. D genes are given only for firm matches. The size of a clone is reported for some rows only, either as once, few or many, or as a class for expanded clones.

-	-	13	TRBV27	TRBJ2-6	TGTGCCAGCAGTCTCTCTGGGGCCAACGTCCTGACTTTC	CASSLSGANVLTF
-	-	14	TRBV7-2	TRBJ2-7	TGTGCCAGCAGCTCGCCCGGGAGTGGCTACGAGCAGTACTTC	CASSSPGSGYEQYF
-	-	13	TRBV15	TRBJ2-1	TGTGCCACCAGCCGGCTAACATACAATGAGCAGTTCTTC	CATSRLTYNEQFF
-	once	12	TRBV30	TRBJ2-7	TGTGCCTGGAATTATGGGGGATACGAGCAGTACTTC	CAWNYGGYEQYF
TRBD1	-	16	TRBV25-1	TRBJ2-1	TGTGCCAGCAGTGACCCTACAAAGACAGGGTACAATGAGCAGTTCTTC	CASSDPTKTGYNEQFF
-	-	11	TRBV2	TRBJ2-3	TGTGCCAGCAGTGCGAGAGATACGCAGTATTTT	CASSARDTQYF
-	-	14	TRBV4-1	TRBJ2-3	TGCGCCAGCAGCCAAGAAGCCTACACAGATACGCAGTATTTT	CASSQEAYTDTQYF
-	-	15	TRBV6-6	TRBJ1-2	TGTGCCAGCAGTTACTTCATGGCGAACCCATATGGCTACACCTTC	CASSYFMANPYGYTF
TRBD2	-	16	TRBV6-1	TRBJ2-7	TGTGCCAGCAGTGAAATCGTAGCGGGAGGGCCATACGAGCAGTACTTC	CASSEIVAGGPYEQYF
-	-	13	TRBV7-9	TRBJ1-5	TGTGCCAGCAGCTTTTGGGCGGATCAGCCCCAGCATTTT	CASSFWADQPQHF
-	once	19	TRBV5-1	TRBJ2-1	TGCGCCAGCAGCTTCCGGGACTTCCGAATCTCCAGCTTTTACAATGAGCAGTTCTTC	CASSFRDFRISSFYNEQFF
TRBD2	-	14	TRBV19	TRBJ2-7	TGTGCCAGTAGTGCGGGAGTTTGGGGGGACGAGCAGTACTTC	CASSAGVWGDEQYF
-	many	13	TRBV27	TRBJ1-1	TGTGCCAGCAGCGGAGGGGGGGCTACTGAAGCTTTCTTT	CASSGGGATEAFF
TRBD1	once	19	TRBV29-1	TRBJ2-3	TGCAGCGTTGGCCCCGCTCGCCGACAGGGGAACCGTAGCACAGATACGCAGTATTTT	CSVGPARRQGNRSTDTQYF
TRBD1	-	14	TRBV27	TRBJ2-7	TGTGCCAGCGCCTTCGGGACAGGGGTAGGCGAGCAGTACTTC	CASAFGTGVGEQYF
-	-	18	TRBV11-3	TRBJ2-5	TGTGCCAGCAGCTCCTTTGACCCAGACATGGCTAGGGGAGAGACCCAGTACTTC	CASSSFDPDMARGETQYF
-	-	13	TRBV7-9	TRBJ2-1	TGTGCCAGCAGCTTTGGAGGGTACAATGAGCAGTTCTTC	CASSFGGYNEQFF
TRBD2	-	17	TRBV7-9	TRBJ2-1	TGTGCCAGCATCCCAAAGGGCTTGCGGGAGGTTACCAATGAGCAGTTCTTC	CASIPKGLREVTNEQFF
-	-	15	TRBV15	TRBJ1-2	TGTGCCACCAGCAGAAGTTCGGCAGGAGCCTATGGCTACACCTTC	CATSRSSAGAYGYTF
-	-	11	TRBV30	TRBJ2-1	TGTGCCTGTAGTGACGGGAGCGAGCAGTTCTTC	CACSDGSEQFF
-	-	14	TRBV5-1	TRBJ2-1	TGCGCCAGCAGCTTGCTTACGGGTAAGGGTGAGCAGTTCTTC	CASSLLTGKGEQFF
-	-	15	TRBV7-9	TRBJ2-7	TGTGCCAGCAGCTCCTGGGTGGGGCAGGCCTACGAGCAGTACTTC	CASSSWVGQAYEQYF
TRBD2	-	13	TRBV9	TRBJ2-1	TGTGCCAGCAGCGTAGCGACTAGCAGAGAGCAGTTCTTC	CASSVATSREQFF
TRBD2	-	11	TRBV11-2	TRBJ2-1	TGTGCCAGCGGGTCTAGCGGGGGGGAAGTCTTC	CASGSSGGEVF
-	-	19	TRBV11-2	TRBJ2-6	TGTGCCAGCAGCTCCCGGGGCAGGGGTCTAGACTCTGGGGCCAACGTCCTGACTTTC	CASSSRGRGLDSGANVLTF
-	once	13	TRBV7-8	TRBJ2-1	TGTGCCAGCAGCCCCCTGGGGGTGAGTGAGCAGTTCTTC	CASSPLGVSEQFF
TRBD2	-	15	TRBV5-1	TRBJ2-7	TGCGCCAGCAGCTCCCCGGGACTAGCGGCCTACGAGCAGTACTTC	CASSSPGLAAYEQYF
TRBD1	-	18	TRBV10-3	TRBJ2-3	TGTGCCATCAGTGAGTCGACAGGGACAGGGCCCATAACAGATACGCAGTATTTT	CAISESTGTGPITDTQYF
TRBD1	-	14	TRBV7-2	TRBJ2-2	TGTGCCAGCGACAGGGCGGGTTACACCGGGGAGCTGTTTTTT	CASDRAGYTGELFF
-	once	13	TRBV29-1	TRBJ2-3	TGCAGCGTCAGGGACATAGTCACAGATACGCAGTATTTT	CSVRDIVTDTQYF
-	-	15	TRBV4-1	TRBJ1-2	TGCGCCAGCAGCTCCGGGACACAACTCGGATATGGCTACACCTTC	CASSSGTQLGYGYTF
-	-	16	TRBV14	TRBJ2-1	TGTGCCAGCAGGCCCCTAGGCCTAGGCTCCTACAATGAGCAGTTCTTC	CASRPLGLGSYNEQFF
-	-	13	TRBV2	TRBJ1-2	TGTGCCAGCAGTTCTACGACTACCTATGGCTACACCTTC	CASSSTTTYGYTF
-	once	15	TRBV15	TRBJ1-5	TGTGCCACCAGCAGAGCCGCCCAGCCCGATCAGCCCCAGCATTTT	CATSRAAQPDQPQHF
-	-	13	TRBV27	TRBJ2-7	TGTGCCAGCAGTTGGCACGGAGCCTACGAGCAGTACTTC	CASSWHGAYEQYF
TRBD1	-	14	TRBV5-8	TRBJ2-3	TGTGCCAGCAGCTATCGGCAGGGGGCAAATACGCAGTATTTT	CASSYRQGANTQYF
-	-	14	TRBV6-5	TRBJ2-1	TGTGCCAGCAGTTACGGGGGACTTAACAATGAGCAGTTCTTC	CASSYGGLNNEQFF
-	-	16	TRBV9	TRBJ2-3	TGTGCCAGCAGCGTAGCGGCCGCTACTAGCACAGATACGCAGTATTTT	CASSVAAATSTDTQYF
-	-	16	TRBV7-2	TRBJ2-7	TGTGCCAGCAGCCGTTCAGCAATCAGCCCAAGGTACGAGCAGTACTTC	CASSRSAISPRYEQYF
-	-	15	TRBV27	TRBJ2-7	TGTGCCAGCAGTCCCCGGGTAGCGAGAACCTACGAGCAGTACTTC	CASSPRVARTYEQYF
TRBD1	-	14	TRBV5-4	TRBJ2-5	TGTGCCAGCAGGGTACAGGGGGCCCCGGAGACCCAGTACTTC	CASRVQGAPETQYF